This T cell receptor (beta chain) was recovered during a study of blood T cells in healthy people across ages (dated by TCRdb to the mid-2010s). Regarding the research as a whole: In model experiments, template switching captured roughly one uniquely barcoded TCR beta cDNA molecule for every two T cells. The study measured age-related changes in TCR beta repertoire diversity using deep sequencing normalized with unique cDNA molecular identifiers. Donors were grouped into four age groups: young (average approximately 16 years), middle-aged (around 39), aged (around 56) and long-lived (less than 85). To avoid experimental bias, donors of different ages were randomly spread across the sequencing lanes. The study analyzed two additional independent replicas of 1 million unique cDNA reads from the same blood draw for two donors, one aged 18 to 29 and one aged 80 or older. Broad study findings and their caveats: The CMV infection status of donors was not known, potentially confounding age-related changes in expanded clonotypes. Observed TCR beta diversity per million T cells fell roughly linearly with age, and a significant reduction was already apparent by age around 44. Compared with the aged group, the long-lived group had more naive CD4+ T cells, fewer expanded clones and increased TCR diversity, suggesting age selection. Estimates of total diversity based on one million sequenced T cells were regarded as lower bounds and as underestimates. Since profiling was done on bulk unsorted PBMCs, naive and antigen-experienced compartments could not be conclusively compared. The percentage of naive T cells measured by flow cytometry correlated strongly with observed TCR beta diversity.

The approximately 41 donors, aged about 6 to 100 years, were systemically healthy Caucasian individuals from Russia. Around 10 milliliters of peripheral blood were collected from each donor into EDTA-treated Vacutainer tubes. PBMCs were isolated by Ficoll-Paque density-gradient centrifugation, with at least 7 million obtained per sample. Trizol reagent was used to extract total RNA from the PBMCs, yielding at least 5.5 micrograms per sample. For every donor, an aliquot of PBMCs went through flow cytometry to measure the percentages of naive CD45RAhigh/CD27high T cells. Receptors were amplified or captured by 5' RACE. Data came from an Illumina HiSeq 2500. A second PCR of about 7 to 12 cycles was run with a J-beta primer mix and a sample-barcoded 5' primer. A unique molecular identifier was introduced onto each TCR beta cDNA molecule by a template-switch 5' adaptor carrying 12 random nucleotides. At least 3 million CDR3-containing paired-end reads were obtained from each sample. All of the RNA was converted into first-strand cDNA using the Mint cDNA synthesis kit, with a TRBC-specific oligonucleotide serving as the primer. Following uracil-DNA glycosylase treatment, a first 18-cycle PCR with universal primers M1SS and BC2_uni_R was performed on all cDNA. The authors' analysis ran thus. For normalization, 1 million high-quality reads, each with a distinct molecular identifier, were randomly selected from each sample. Instead of being binned into consensus sequences, reads that shared molecular identifiers were thrown out. CDR3 identification, clonotype clustering and error correction used MiTCR with a Q25 quality threshold and the strictest error-elimination algorithm. A nonparametric unseen species model using Euler transformation provided a lower-bound estimate of total TCR beta diversity. TCRdb reanalyzed the raw reads on its own, using fastp at Q25 for trimming and MiXCR for clone calling, and kept in-frame beta chains. Rows with one shared CDR3 protein collapse into an entry with the most common genes and DNA. For this entry, the V and J calls and clone size follow TCRdb and not the study's own pipeline. This sample is represented by about 780,000 distinct CDR3 sequences; 46% of them were singletons. About a sixth of the sample is held by the ten biggest clonotypes.

Comment on this clonotype: The antigen it binds to is not known. Base qualities were left out, and no much larger clone turns up one base away.

The junction shows trimming of 3 bases on V and 7 bases on J, plus 13 bases between the germline ends. From a lookup of the germline V gene (reference sequence), CDR1 and CDR2 are PRHDT and FYEKMQ. The CDR3 has 13 amino acids, counting the end cysteine and phenylalanine. Only the CDR3 DNA stays, 39 bases, in frame from base 1. What was sequenced was blood. The V gene is TRBV13 and the J gene is TRBJ2-7; confidence is insufficient to name the D gene. The clonotype comes from a man older than 75 in good health. The DNA sequence is given as TGTGCCAGCAGCTTGGTGGCAGTGGGGGAGCAGTACTTC. It translates as CASSLVAVGEQYF.